The clone carrying this TCR beta chain was recorded many times. Antigen specificity is unknown. TCRdb recomputed calls from the RT-PCR reads with MiXCR, one row per CDR3 protein. Among about 500,000 distinct CDR3 sequences listed, approximately 15% were seen once. The sample belongs to a study of response to subunit inactivated influenza vaccine. Findings and caveats of the study: New T cells are recruited in small numbers by each seasonal influenza vaccination, according to the authors' suggestion.

Germline V CDR1 and CDR2: ENHRY, SYGVKD. This CDR3 contains 14 residues. The V gene lost 10 bases and the J gene lost 1 base, with 16 bases spanning the gap. The specimen comprised CD4+ T cells sorted from PBMCs, sampled roughly 24 months after vaccination. The clonotype was recovered from a man between 50 and 70 years old who received an inactivated influenza vaccine. V gene TRBV10-3 combines with J gene TRBJ1-2; perhaps TRBD1 as D (6 bases). This CDR3 reads CATGMRDNNYGYTF. CDR3 coding DNA: TGTGCCACGGGGATGCGGGACAATAACTATGGCTACACCTTC.